This TCR beta chain was found in a study of T cell changes during pregnancy in multiple sclerosis. The CDR3 loop spans 16 amino acids. V shed 4 bases, J shed 2 bases, and the junction held 11 bases outside the gene matches. The germline V gene has CDR1 SGDLS and CDR2 YYNGEE. Some clones are missing from TCRdb's copy, which holds only in-frame ones; the method was immunoSEQ multiplex PCR. The table has some 70,000 clones, roughly nine tenths seen once; the top ten hold roughly 0.87%. This sequence was found in a female donor with multiple sclerosis, enrolled in a pregnancy study. The starting material was peripheral blood, obtained in the second trimester of pregnancy. V and J are TRBV9 and TRBJ2-5, with 7 positions matching TRBD2. The CDR3 sequence is CASSKRAGRIQETQYF. The CDR3 DNA reads as TGTGCCAGCAGCAAAAGAGCGGGGCGCATTCAAGAGACCCAGTACTTC.